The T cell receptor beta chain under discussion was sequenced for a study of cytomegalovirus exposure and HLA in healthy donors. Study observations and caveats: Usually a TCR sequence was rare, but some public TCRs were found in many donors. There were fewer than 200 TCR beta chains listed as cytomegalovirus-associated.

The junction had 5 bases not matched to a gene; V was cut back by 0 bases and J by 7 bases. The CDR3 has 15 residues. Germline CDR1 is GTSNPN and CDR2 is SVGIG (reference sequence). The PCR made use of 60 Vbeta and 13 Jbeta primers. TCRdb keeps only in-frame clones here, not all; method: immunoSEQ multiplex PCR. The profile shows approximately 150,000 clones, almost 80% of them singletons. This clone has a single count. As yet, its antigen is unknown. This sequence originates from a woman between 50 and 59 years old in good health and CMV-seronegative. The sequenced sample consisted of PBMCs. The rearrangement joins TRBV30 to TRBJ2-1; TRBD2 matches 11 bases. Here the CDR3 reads CAWSVGSSGGNEQFF. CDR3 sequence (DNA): TGTGCCTGGAGTGTTGGTTCTAGCGGGGGGAATGAGCAGTTCTTC.